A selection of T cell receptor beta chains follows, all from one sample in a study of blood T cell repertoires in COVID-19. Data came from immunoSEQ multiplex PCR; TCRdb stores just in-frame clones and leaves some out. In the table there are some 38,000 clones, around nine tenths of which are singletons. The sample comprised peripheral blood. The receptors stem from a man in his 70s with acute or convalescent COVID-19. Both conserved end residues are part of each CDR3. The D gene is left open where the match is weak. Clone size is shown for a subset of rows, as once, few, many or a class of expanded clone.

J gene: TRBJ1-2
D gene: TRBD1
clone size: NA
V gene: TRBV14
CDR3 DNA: TGTGCCAGCAGCTCAGCTGGACAGGGCTATGGCTACACCTTC
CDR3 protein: CASSSAGQGYGYTF

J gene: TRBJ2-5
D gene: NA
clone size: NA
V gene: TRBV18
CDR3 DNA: TGTGCCAGCTCACCAAGTGATGGGAGGCGGGAGACCCAGTACTTC
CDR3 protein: CASSPSDGRRETQYF

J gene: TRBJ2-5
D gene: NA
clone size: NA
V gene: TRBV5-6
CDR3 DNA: TGTGCCAGCAGCTTGGCTCGGCTAGCGCTAGTAAGGGACTTC
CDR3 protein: CASSLARLALVRDF

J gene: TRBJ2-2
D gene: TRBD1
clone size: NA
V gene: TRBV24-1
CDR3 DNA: TGTGCCACCAGTGACCCAGGCGGGACAGGGGGAGCCGGGGAGCTGTTTTTT
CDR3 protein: CATSDPGGTGGAGELFF

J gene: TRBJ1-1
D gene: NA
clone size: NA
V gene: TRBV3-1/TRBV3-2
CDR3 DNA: TGTGCCAGCAGCCAAGCGGACACTGAAGCTTTCTTT
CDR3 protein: CASSQADTEAFF

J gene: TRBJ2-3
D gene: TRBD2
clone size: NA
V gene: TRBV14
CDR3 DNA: TGTGCCAGCAGTCAACTTGGGACTAGCCGCACAGATACGCAGTATTTT
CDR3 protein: CASSQLGTSRTDTQYF

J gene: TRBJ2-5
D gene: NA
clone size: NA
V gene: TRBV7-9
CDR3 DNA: TGTGCCAGCAGCTTAGTCCCTGGGAGGAAGGAGACCCAGTACTTC
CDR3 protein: CASSLVPGRKETQYF

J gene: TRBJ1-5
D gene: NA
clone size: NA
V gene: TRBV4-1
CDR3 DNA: TGCGCCAGCAGCCAAGATGAGGGAGGTCGAAGCAATCAGCCCCAGCATTTT
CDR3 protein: CASSQDEGGRSNQPQHF

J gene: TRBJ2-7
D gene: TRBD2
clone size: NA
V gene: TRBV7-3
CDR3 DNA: TGTGCCAGCAGCTTACACGGCGGGAGGAGGCCCTACGAGCAGTACTTC
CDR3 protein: CASSLHGGRRPYEQYF

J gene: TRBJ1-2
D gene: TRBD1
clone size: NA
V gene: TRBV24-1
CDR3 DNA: TGTGCCACCAGTGGCGGACAGGGGAAAGGCTACACCTTC
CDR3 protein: CATSGGQGKGYTF

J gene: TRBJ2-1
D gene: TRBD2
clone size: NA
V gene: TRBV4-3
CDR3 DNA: TGCGCCAGCAGCCATGACACCCTAGCGGGAGGGCCAAATGAGCAGTTCTTC
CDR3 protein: CASSHDTLAGGPNEQFF

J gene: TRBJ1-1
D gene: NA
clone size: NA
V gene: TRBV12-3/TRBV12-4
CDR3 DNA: TGTGCCAGCAGTAGGGGGAACACTGAAGCTTTCTTT
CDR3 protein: CASSRGNTEAFF

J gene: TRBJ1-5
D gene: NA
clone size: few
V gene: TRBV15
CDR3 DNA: TGTGCCACCAGCAGAGGACGGGGAGGGGCAGGTCAGCCCCAGCATTTT
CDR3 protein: CATSRGRGGAGQPQHF

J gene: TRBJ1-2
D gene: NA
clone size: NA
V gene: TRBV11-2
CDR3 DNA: TGTGCCAGCAGCTTGGGGGGGCGCTCTAACTATGGCTACACCTTC
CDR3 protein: CASSLGGRSNYGYTF

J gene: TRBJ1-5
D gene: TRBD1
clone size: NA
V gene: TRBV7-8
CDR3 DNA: TGTGCCAGCAGCTTAGGGACAGGGCGCCCCTATAGCAATCAGCCCCAGCATTTT
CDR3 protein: CASSLGTGRPYSNQPQHF

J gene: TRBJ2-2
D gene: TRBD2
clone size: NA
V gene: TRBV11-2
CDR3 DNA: TGTGCCAGCAGCCCGGGGACTAGCGGTTTTACCGGGGAGCTGTTTTTT
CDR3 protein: CASSPGTSGFTGELFF

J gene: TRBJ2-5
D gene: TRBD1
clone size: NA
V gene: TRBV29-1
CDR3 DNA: TGCAGCGTCTCCCCCGGACAGGGGAGGCCAGAGACCCAGTACTTC
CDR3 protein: CSVSPGQGRPETQYF

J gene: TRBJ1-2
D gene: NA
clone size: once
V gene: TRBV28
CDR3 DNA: TGTGCCAGCAGTCTCCAGGCGCATTATGGCTACACCTTC
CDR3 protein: CASSLQAHYGYTF

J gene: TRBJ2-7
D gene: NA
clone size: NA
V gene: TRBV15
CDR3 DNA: TGTGCCACCAGCAGAGAGGCAGGCCGCGAGCAGTACTTC
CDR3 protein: CATSREAGREQYF

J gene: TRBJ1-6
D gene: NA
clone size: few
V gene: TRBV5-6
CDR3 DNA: TGTGCCAGCAGCTTGATACAGCTTAATTCACCCCTCCACTTT
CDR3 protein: CASSLIQLNSPLHF

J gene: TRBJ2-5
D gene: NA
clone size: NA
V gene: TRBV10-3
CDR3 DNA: TGTGCCATCAGTGAGTCCCGGGGAGAGACCCAGTACTTC
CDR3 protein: CAISESRGETQYF

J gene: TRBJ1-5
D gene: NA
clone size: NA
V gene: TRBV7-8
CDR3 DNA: TGTGCCAGCAGCTTTCAGGGATCGGATAATCAGCCCCAGCATTTT
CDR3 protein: CASSFQGSDNQPQHF

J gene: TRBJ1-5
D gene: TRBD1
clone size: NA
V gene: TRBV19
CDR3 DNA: TGTGCCAGTAGTCCACAACAGGGGAACCAGCCCCAGCATTTT
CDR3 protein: CASSPQQGNQPQHF

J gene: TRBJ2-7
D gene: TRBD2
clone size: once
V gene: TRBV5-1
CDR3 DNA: TGCGCCAGCACCCCCACTAGCGGCACCTACGAGCAGTACTTC
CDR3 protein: CASTPTSGTYEQYF

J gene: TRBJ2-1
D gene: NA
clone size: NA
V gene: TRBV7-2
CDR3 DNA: TGTGCCAGCAGCCAGGGCAGGGTATCCTACAATGAGCAGTTCTTC
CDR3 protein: CASSQGRVSYNEQFF

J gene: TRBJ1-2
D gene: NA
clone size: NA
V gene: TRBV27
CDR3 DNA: TGTGCCAGCAGGGGGGGGACCTATGGCTACACCTTC
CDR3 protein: CASRGGTYGYTF

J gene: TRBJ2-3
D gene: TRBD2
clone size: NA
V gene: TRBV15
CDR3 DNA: TGTGCCACGCGGAGGGGCGGGACTAGCGAAACAGATACGCAGTATTTT
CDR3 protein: CATRRGGTSETDTQYF

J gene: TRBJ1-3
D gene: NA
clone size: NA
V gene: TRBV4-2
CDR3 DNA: TGTGCCAGCAGCCAAGACCCCGGGGTCAACACCATATATTTT
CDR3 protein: CASSQDPGVNTIYF

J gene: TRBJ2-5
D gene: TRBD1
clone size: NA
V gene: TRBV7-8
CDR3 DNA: TGTGCCAGCAGCTTAAGGCGGACAGGGCTCCAAGAGACCCAGTACTTC
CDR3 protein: CASSLRRTGLQETQYF

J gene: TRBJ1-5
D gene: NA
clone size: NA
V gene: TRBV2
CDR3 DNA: TGTGCCAGCAGCCGGGGGGGGATAGGGCAGCCCCAGCATTTT
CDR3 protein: CASSRGGIGQPQHF

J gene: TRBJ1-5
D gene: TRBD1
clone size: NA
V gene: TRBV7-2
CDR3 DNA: TGTGCCAGCAGCAGAGGGGGCTGGCAGCCCCAGCATTTT
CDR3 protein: CASSRGGWQPQHF

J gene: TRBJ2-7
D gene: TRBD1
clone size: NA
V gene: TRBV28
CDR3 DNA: TGTGCCAGCAGTCGCCGGGACAGGGCCCGCTACGAGCAGTACTTC
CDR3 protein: CASSRRDRARYEQYF

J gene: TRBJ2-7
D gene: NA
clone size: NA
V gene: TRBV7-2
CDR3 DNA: TGTGCCAGCAGCTTAGAAGCGGAGTACGAGCAGTACTTC
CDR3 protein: CASSLEAEYEQYF

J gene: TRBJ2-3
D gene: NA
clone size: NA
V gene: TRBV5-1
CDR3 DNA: TGCGCCAGCAGATCGGGGTCCTATAGCACAGATACGCAGTATTTT
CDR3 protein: CASRSGSYSTDTQYF

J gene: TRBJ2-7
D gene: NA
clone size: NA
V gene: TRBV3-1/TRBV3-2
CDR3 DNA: TGTGCCAGCAGCCAATCCGCAGGGAAGTACGAGCAGTACTTC
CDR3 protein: CASSQSAGKYEQYF

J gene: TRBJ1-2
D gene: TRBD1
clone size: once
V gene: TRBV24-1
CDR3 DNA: TGTGCCACCAGCCGTGGGACAGGGTTAGACTATGGCTACACCTTC
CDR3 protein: CATSRGTGLDYGYTF

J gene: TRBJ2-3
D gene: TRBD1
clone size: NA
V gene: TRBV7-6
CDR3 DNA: TGTGCCAGCAGCGTTTCCGGGACAGGGGTCGCCGATACGCAGTATTTT
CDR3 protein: CASSVSGTGVADTQYF

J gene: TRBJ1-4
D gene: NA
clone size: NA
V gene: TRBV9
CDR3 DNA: TGTGCCAGCAGCGGAGGTAGTGAAAAACTGTTTTTT
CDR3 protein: CASSGGSEKLFF

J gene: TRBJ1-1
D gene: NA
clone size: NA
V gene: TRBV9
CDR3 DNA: TGTGCCAGCAGCGCCGTCTCTAGGGGGAACACTGAAGCTTTCTTT
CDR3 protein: CASSAVSRGNTEAFF

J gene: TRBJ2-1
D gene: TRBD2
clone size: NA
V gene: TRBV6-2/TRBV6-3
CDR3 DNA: TGTGCCAGCAGTTCCTCGACTAGCGGGGACCCCCTCTACAATGAGCAGTTCTTC
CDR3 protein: CASSSSTSGDPLYNEQFF